The source of this T cell receptor beta chain is a study of OX40 agonist ivuxolimab in advanced cancers. Study-wide background: Dose-escalation subjects each had hepatocellular carcinoma, melanoma, renal cell or head and neck cancer.

Whole-study findings and limits: In CD8+ T cells, expanded clones were on average more numerous than in CD4+. Clonal expansion in partial responders at 0.1-3.0 mg/kg ranked among the lowest.

V was pared by 8 bases and J by 9 bases, with 12 bases between. Germline CDR1 reads SGHAT; CDR2 reads FQNNGV. The CDR3 covers 11 residues. The assay was immunoSEQ multiplex PCR, and TCRdb's table has in-frame clones only and misses some. The table records some 74,000 clones, 70% to 90% of them present only once. To note about this clone: The antigen is not known.

This specimen was CD4+ or CD8+ T cells sorted from blood, taken in a trial of the OX40 agonist ivuxolimab. This sequence joins TRBV11-2 and TRBJ2-3, with D unclear. The receptor was derived from an adult with an advanced solid tumor such as melanoma, head and neck, liver or kidney cancer. The CDR3 loop reads CASSVQLTQYF. CDR3 DNA: TGTGCCAGCTCAGTACAGCTAACGCAGTATTTT.